This TCR beta chain was sequenced during a study of early stage breast cancer tumors. Study information: ER+/PR+/HER2- status applied to about 80% of the 16 invasive breast tumors. Average read coverage per sample was around 10-fold. The study's findings and limits: Unsorted bulk genomic DNA sequencing lacked pairing and functional marker data.

Comment on this clone: Its antigen remains unknown.

Profiling relied on immunoSEQ multiplex PCR, and the TCRdb table lists in-frame clones only, not all of them. The table includes about 31,000 clones, more than 65% detected once. After removal of 3 bases from V and 10 bases from J, the junction contained 16 bases not matched to a gene. CDR1 is KGHSH and CDR2 is LQKENI in the germline V gene. The CDR3 has 16 residues. Sequenced material: blood. The chain joins TRBV18 to TRBJ2-5, with 8 bases aligning to TRBD1. This clonotype was obtained from a person aged 40-50 years with breast cancer. The CDR3 DNA follows: TGTGCCAGCTCACCTGCGACAGGGGCCCCAAACGTGGGCCAGTACTTC. Translation: CASSPATGAPNVGQYF.